Below are 10 T cell receptor beta chains sequenced from a single sample in a study of vaccination effects on CD4 cells after COVID-19 (dated by TCRdb to between 2021 and 2024). After around 10 days of culture, CD4+ T cells were isolated with the EasySep CD4+ T cell isolation kit. Each participant got two doses of an mRNA SARS-CoV-2 vaccine, either BNT162b2 or mRNA-1273. Library preparation employed the immunoSEQ multiplex PCR assay. TCRdb stores this immuneACCESS table with in-frame sequences only. Part of the clones is absent; in the studies checked, under half of the shortfall reflects unresolved V genes, and no reason is known for the rest. Across this sample there are more than 60,000 clones, with around 69% seen only once. Approximately 2% of the sample comes from the top ten. Their cognate antigens are unknown. The material sequenced was CD4+ T cells from PBMCs cultured without peptide, taken after COVID-19 vaccination. Source of these receptors: a human donor who received a COVID-19 vaccine.

The gene calls are TRBV7-9 and TRBJ2-3; 9 nucleotides match TRBD2. The CDR3 spans 16 residues. Germline loops: CDR1 SEHNR, CDR2 FQNEAQ (reference sequence). Trimming at V came to 3 bases and at J to 2 bases, leaving 6 bases not matched to a gene. The chain's CDR3 is CASSLRSGGFTDTQYF. The CDR3 DNA follows: TGTGCCAGCAGCTTGAGGAGCGGGGGGTTCACAGATACGCAGTATTTT.

The chain couples TRBV19 to TRBJ2-2; TRBD1 is a possible D gene (6 bases). This CDR3 has 14 amino acids. CDR1 and CDR2 from the germline V gene are LNHDA and SQIVND (reference sequence). Trimming removed 5 bases at V and 1 base at J, with 8 bases between. CDR3 nucleotide sequence: TGTGCCAGTAGTTCGGACAGGAACACCGGGGAGCTGTTTTTT. As protein: CASSSDRNTGELFF.

V is TRBV6-1 and J is TRBJ2-7; 7 bases fit TRBD2. Per germline, CDR1 MNHNS and CDR2 SASEGT. The CDR3 contains 17 residues. Germline trimming cut 2 bases from V and 9 bases from J; bases unmatched to any gene: 19. The CDR3 coding sequence is TGTGCCAGCAGTGAAAGGCCCGGGGGGTGGAGCGGGACGGGGCAGTACGTC. This encodes CASSERPGGWSGTGQYV.

This rearrangement joins TRBV19 to TRBJ2-3; D might be TRBD2 (5 bases). V shed 7 bases and J shed 0 bases, with 8 bases lying between them. The CDR3 runs 13 residues. Per the germline V gene, CDR1 is LNHDA and CDR2 is SQIVND (reference sequence). The CDR3 nucleotides read TGTGCCAGTACTACGGGAAGCACAGATACGCAGTATTTT. Translation: CASTTGSTDTQYF.

This chain joins TRBV5-1 and TRBJ2-2, with D unclear. This CDR3 is 15 amino acids long. Germline values: CDR1 SGHRS, CDR2 YFSETQ. Trimming pared 4 bases from V and 0 bases from J, leaving 10 bases between. The CDR3 sequence is CASSPAAANTGELFF. CDR3 coding DNA: TGCGCCAGCAGCCCCGCAGCTGCGAACACCGGGGAGCTGTTTTTT.

This clone appeared a single time. V and J are TRBV2 and TRBJ1-2, with 7 bases matching TRBD1. CDR1 and CDR2 from the germline V gene are SNHLY and FYNNEI. V gave up 5 bases and J gave up 4 bases; unmatched junction bases: 7. The CDR3 has 14 amino acids. This CDR3 reads CASSYAQGSYGYTF. In nucleotides, the CDR3 is TGTGCCAGCAGTTACGCACAGGGGTCCTATGGCTACACCTTC.

The chain recombines TRBV4-2 with TRBJ2-3; possibly TRBD2 for D (5 bases). V lost 5 bases, J lost 0 bases, and 21 bases lay in between. The germline V gene encodes CDR1 LGHNA and CDR2 YNFKEQ. This CDR3 is 18 amino acids long. The CDR3 nucleotides are TGTGCCAGCAGCTACCGGGATGCCTCTAACACTAGCACAGATACGCAGTATTTT. Encoded protein: CASSYRDASNTSTDTQYF.

V gene TRBV30 combines with J gene TRBJ1-1, with D tentatively TRBD1 (6 bases). The ends were cut back, 6 bases at V and 0 bases at J, with 14 bases in the middle. The CDR3 covers 14 residues. Germline CDR1 GTSNPN, CDR2 SVGIG (reference sequence). The CDR3 spells CACKRGTVNTEAFF. DNA for the CDR3: TGTGCCTGTAAAAGGGGGACGGTGAACACTGAAGCTTTCTTT.

J is TRBJ2-3 and V is TRBV4-1; 11 bases align to TRBD2. Unmatched junction bases numbered 11, after V lost 0 bases and J lost 3 bases. CDR1 is MGHRA and CDR2 is YSYEKL in the germline V gene. This CDR3 spans 19 amino acids. CDR3 DNA sequence: TGCGCCAGCAGCCAAGATCGGGGTAGCGGGGGGGCAGGGACAGATACGCAGTATTTT. The encoded protein is CASSQDRGSGGAGTDTQYF.

The CDR3 region is CASSPHRDTDSSYNEQFF. The DNA of the CDR3 is TGTGCCAGCAGCCCCCACCGGGACACGGATAGCTCCTACAATGAGCAGTTCTTC. The V and J genes are TRBV5-4 and TRBJ2-1, with a tentative D call TRBD1 (6 bases). Trimming stripped 4 bases from V and 0 bases from J, with 20 bases between. The CDR3 contains 18 residues. Looked up from germline, CDR1 is SGHNT and CDR2 is YYREEE (reference sequence).